A selection of T cell receptor beta chains follows, all from one sample in a study of blood T cell repertoires in COVID-19. Method: immunoSEQ multiplex PCR; TCRdb's copy keeps in-frame clones and lacks some. The sample lists 75,000 to 95,000 clones; roughly 80% were seen once. Sequencing input: peripheral blood. The receptors here all came from a man aged 50-59 years with acute or convalescent COVID-19. Each CDR3 is given with its conserved first and last residue. A D gene is named only where the DNA matches it firmly. Clone size appears in some rows only: once, few, many, or a class for an expanded clone.

cdr3_aa cdr3_nt clone_size v_call d_call j_call
CASSHGESNQPQHF TGTGCCAGCAGCCACGGGGAAAGCAATCAGCCCCAGCATTTT few TRBV6-5 NA TRBJ1-5
CASSLSGTGGRADTQYF TGTGCCAGCAGCCTATCCGGGACAGGGGGCAGGGCAGATACGCAGTATTTT once TRBV2 TRBD1 TRBJ2-3
CAWSKRLGNTGELFF TGTGCCTGGAGTAAGAGGTTAGGGAACACCGGGGAGCTGTTTTTT NA TRBV30 NA TRBJ2-2
CASNLFGHGTDTQYF TGTGCCAGCAACCTCTTTGGACACGGAACAGATACGCAGTATTTT once TRBV6-5 NA TRBJ2-3
CASSVHSEAGVAFF TGTGCCAGCAGCGTACACAGCGAGGCGGGGGTAGCTTTCTTT NA TRBV3-1/TRBV3-2 NA TRBJ1-1
CAISDGDSEAFF TGTGCCATCAGTGACGGGGACAGTGAAGCTTTCTTT NA TRBV10-3 TRBD1 TRBJ1-1
CASSQTGTSGDTQYF TGTGCCAGCAGCCAGACAGGGACCTCGGGAGATACGCAGTATTTT NA TRBV7-2 TRBD1 TRBJ2-3
CASSQDYSGANTGELFF TGTGCCAGCAGCCAAGACTATAGCGGGGCGAACACCGGGGAGCTGTTTTTT NA TRBV3-1/TRBV3-2 TRBD2 TRBJ2-2
CASSARQEMNTEAFF TGTGCCAGCAGCGCCCGACAGGAGATGAACACTGAAGCTTTCTTT NA TRBV13 NA TRBJ1-1
CASRGQAPGNTEAFF TGTGCCAGCAGGGGACAGGCCCCCGGAAACACTGAAGCTTTCTTT NA TRBV28 TRBD1 TRBJ1-1
CASHAPFGTAVNTIYF TGTGCCAGTCATGCCCCATTCGGGACAGCAGTAAACACCATATATTTT NA TRBV19 TRBD1 TRBJ1-3
CASSLAGGDTQYF TGTGCCAGCAGTTTAGCGGGAGGGGATACGCAGTATTTT once TRBV12-3/TRBV12-4 TRBD2 TRBJ2-3
CSASRDRLDTEAFF TGCAGTGCTAGTAGGGACAGATTGGACACTGAAGCTTTCTTT NA TRBV20-1 TRBD1 TRBJ1-1
CASTGQINTGELFF TGTGCCAGTACTGGGCAGATTAACACCGGGGAGCTGTTTTTT once TRBV14 NA TRBJ2-2
CASSFGQGQGEQYF TGTGCCAGCAGCTTCGGACAGGGACAAGGCGAGCAGTACTTC NA TRBV7-9 TRBD1 TRBJ2-7
CASSQQETQYF TGTGCCAGCAGCCAACAAGAGACCCAGTACTTC NA TRBV7-6 NA TRBJ2-5
CASSVRRGRITDEQFF TGTGCCAGCAGCGTAAGGCGGGGGAGAATCACGGATGAGCAGTTCTTC NA TRBV9 TRBD2 TRBJ2-1
CASSQDSQGGNTIYF TGCGCCAGCAGCCAAGATTCGCAGGGCGGAAACACCATATATTTT few TRBV4-1 NA TRBJ1-3
CASSLEYQAYQETQYF TGCGCCAGCAGCCTCGAATACCAGGCATACCAAGAGACCCAGTACTTC NA TRBV4-1 NA TRBJ2-5
CASSFPGGYGYTF TGTGCCAGCAGCTTTCCAGGGGGCTATGGCTACACCTTC NA TRBV5-6 TRBD1 TRBJ1-2
CATSDSRQGADTQYF TGTGCCACCAGTGATTCCCGACAGGGGGCAGATACGCAGTATTTT NA TRBV24-1 TRBD1 TRBJ2-3